Described below is a single T cell receptor beta chain sequence and its context. The antigen remains undetermined. Amplification targeted TCR beta CDR3 regions from RNA transcripts. HTBI primers were employed in a first-round RT-PCR of the TCR CDR3. TCRdb analysed the multiplex PCR reads with MiXCR anew, one entry per CDR3 protein. The table lists approximately 620,000 distinct CDR3 sequences, about 16% of them singletons. V shed 0 bases and J 9 bases; nucleotides not matched to a gene: 9. This CDR3 spans 16 amino acids. Germline V gives CDR1 LGHDT, CDR2 YNNKEL (reference sequence). The data derive from a study of T cells in Graves' hyperthyroidism and ophthalmopathy. Study findings and constraints: Before onset, by a median of approximately 5.9 months, the model predicted ophthalmopathy. Patients with ophthalmopathy were separated from those with stable hyperthyroidism by a 13 V-J model. Most thyroid-expanded clonotypes above 0.001 were also found in blood.

The rearrangement uses TRBV3-1 and TRBJ2-1; 9 bases line up with TRBD2. Sequenced material: blood. The clonotype was recovered from a woman aged 40 to 50 with Graves' ophthalmopathy. The CDR3 nucleotides read TGTGCCAGCAGCCAAGATGGTAGCGGGAGAGTCGGTGAGCAGTTCTTC. Translating it yields CASSQDGSGRVGEQFF.